These T cell receptor beta chains were read from a single sample in a study of T-cell reconstitution after alpha-beta-depleted transplantation in children. MiXCR, applied by TCRdb to the PCR reads, yields one record per CDR3 protein. Found here are about 72,000 distinct CDR3 sequences, about 6.7% of them singletons; the top ten hold less than 3%. The sample in question was PBMCs from the stem cell graft donor, obtained from the stem cell graft. The receptors here all came from a human donor who donated a stem cell graft to a child with acute lymphoblastic leukemia. Both conserved end residues are part of each CDR3. D genes are given only for firm matches. Size is stated for part of the rows, as once, few or many counts, or as a class when the clone is expanded.

D: TRBD2; V: TRBV10-3; size: few; J: TRBJ2-7; CDR3: CAISQREGERGEQYF; DNA: TGTGCCATCTCCCAGCGGGAGGGCGAGAGAGGCGAGCAGTACTTC
D: -; V: TRBV10-3; size: many; J: TRBJ1-5; CDR3: CAISESTTDQPQHF; DNA: TGTGCCATCAGTGAGTCCACCACAGATCAGCCCCAGCATTTT
D: -; V: TRBV4-3; size: many; J: TRBJ1-4; CDR3: CASSQDLAVNEKLFF; DNA: TGCGCCAGCAGCCAAGATCTTGCCGTTAATGAAAAACTGTTTTTT
D: -; V: TRBV11-2; size: few; J: TRBJ2-7; CDR3: CASSPPTGSREHYF; DNA: TGTGCCAGCAGCCCTCCAACAGGGTCCCGCGAGCATTACTTC
D: TRBD2; V: TRBV20-1; size: many; J: TRBJ2-3; CDR3: CSAGAGASTDTQYF; DNA: TGCAGTGCCGGAGCGGGAGCATCCACAGATACGCAGTATTTT
D: TRBD2; V: TRBV27; size: -; J: TRBJ2-3; CDR3: CASSLSLAGGWQYF; DNA: TGTGCCAGCAGTTTATCGCTAGCGGGGGGGTGGCAGTATTTT
D: -; V: TRBV7-9; size: many; J: TRBJ1-4; CDR3: CASSPLYREEDEKLFF; DNA: TGTGCCAGCAGCCCCCTATACAGGGAGGAGGATGAAAAACTGTTTTTT
D: -; V: TRBV20-1; size: many; J: TRBJ2-7; CDR3: CSARASDRSSYEQYF; DNA: TGCAGTGCTAGGGCATCGGACAGAAGCTCCTACGAGCAGTACTTC
D: -; V: TRBV28; size: few; J: TRBJ1-2; CDR3: CASSSPESRYGYTF; DNA: TGTGCCAGCAGTTCCCCGGAGAGCCGATATGGCTACACCTTC
D: -; V: TRBV7-2; size: -; J: TRBJ1-6; CDR3: CASSFRGSSYNSPLHF; DNA: TGTGCCAGCAGTTTTAGGGGGAGCTCCTATAATTCACCCCTCCACTTT
D: TRBD2; V: TRBV7-2; size: many; J: TRBJ2-5; CDR3: CASSSGWSGGAEETQYF; DNA: TGTGCCAGCAGCTCCGGTTGGAGCGGGGGGGCCGAAGAGACCCAGTACTTC
D: -; V: TRBV12-3/TRBV12-4; size: many; J: TRBJ2-3; CDR3: CASSLSGAPTDTQYF; DNA: TGTGCCAGCAGTTTAAGTGGGGCTCCCACAGATACGCAGTATTTT
D: TRBD2; V: TRBV29-1; size: many; J: TRBJ2-5; CDR3: CSVAFITPGLANQETQYF; DNA: TGCAGCGTGGCCTTTATCACCCCGGGACTAGCGAACCAAGAGACCCAGTACTTC
D: -; V: TRBV19; size: -; J: TRBJ2-5; CDR3: CASSPGRILQETQYF; DNA: TGTGCCAGTAGTCCCGGACGGATACTCCAAGAGACCCAGTACTTC
D: TRBD1; V: TRBV27; size: -; J: TRBJ2-2; CDR3: CASSRTGNTGELFF; DNA: TGTGCCAGCAGCCGGACAGGGAACACCGGGGAGCTGTTTTTT
D: -; V: TRBV27; size: many; J: TRBJ2-6; CDR3: CASSPLPDSSGANVLTF; DNA: TGTGCCAGCAGTCCCCTACCGGACAGCTCTGGGGCCAACGTCCTGACTTTC